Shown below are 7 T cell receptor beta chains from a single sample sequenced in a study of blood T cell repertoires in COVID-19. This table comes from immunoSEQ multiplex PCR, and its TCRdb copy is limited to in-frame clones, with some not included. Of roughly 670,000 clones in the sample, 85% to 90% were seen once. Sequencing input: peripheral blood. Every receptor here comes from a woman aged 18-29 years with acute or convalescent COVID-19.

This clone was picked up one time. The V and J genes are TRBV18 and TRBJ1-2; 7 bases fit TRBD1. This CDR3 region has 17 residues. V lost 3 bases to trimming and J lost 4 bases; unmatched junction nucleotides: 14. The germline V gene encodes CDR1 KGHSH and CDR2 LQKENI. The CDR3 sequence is CASSPATGTYIPYGYTF. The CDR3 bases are TGTGCCAGCTCACCCGCGACAGGGACTTACATCCCCTATGGCTACACCTTC.

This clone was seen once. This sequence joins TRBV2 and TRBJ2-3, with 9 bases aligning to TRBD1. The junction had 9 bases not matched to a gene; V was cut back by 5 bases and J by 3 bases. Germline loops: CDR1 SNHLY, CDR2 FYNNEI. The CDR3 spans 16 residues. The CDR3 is CASSPTDRGGTDTQYF. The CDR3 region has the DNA TGTGCCAGCAGTCCAACGGACAGGGGCGGTACAGATACGCAGTATTTT.

CDR3 in DNA: TGTGCCAGCACCTTCGGGGGAACTGGAAACACCATATATTTT. It specifies CASTFGGTGNTIYF. This sequence joins TRBV6-6 and TRBJ1-3; D is perhaps TRBD1 (5 bases). Germline CDR1 MNHNY, CDR2 SVGAGI (reference sequence). This CDR3 comprises 14 residues. Trimming took off 7 bases at V and 2 bases at J, with 12 bases between the two ends.

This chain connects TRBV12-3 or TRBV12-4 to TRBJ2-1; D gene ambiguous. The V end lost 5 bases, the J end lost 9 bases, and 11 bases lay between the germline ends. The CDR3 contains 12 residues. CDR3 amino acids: CASSGWSGEQFF. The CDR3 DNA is TGTGCCAGCAGTGGTTGGTCGGGTGAGCAGTTCTTC.

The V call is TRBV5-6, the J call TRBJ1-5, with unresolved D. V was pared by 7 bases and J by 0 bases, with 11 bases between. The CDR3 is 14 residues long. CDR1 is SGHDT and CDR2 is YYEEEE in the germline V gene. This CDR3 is CASRKRDSNQPQHF. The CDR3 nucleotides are TGTGCCAGCCGGAAGAGGGATAGCAATCAGCCCCAGCATTTT. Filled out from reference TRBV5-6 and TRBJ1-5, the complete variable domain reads DAGVTQSPTHLIKTRGQQVTLRCSPKSGHDTVSWYQQALGQGPQFIFQYYEEEERQRGNFPDRFSGHQFPNYSSELNVNALLLGDSALYLCASRKRDSNQPQHFGDGTRLSIL.

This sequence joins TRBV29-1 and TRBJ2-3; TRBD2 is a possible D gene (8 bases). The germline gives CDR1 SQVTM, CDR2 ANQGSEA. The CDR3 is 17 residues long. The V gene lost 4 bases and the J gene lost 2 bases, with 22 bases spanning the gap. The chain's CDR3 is CSVGGGTDDSLTDTQYF. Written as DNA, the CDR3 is TGCAGCGTTGGCGGGGGGACAGACGACAGCCTCACAGATACGCAGTATTTT.

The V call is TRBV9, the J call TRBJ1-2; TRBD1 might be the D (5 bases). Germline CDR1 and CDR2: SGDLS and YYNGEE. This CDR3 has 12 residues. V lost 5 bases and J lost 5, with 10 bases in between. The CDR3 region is CASRDQGYGYTF. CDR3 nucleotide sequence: TGTGCCAGCAGGGACCAGGGTTATGGCTACACCTTC. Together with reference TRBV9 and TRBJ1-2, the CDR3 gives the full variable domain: DSGVTQTPKHLITATGQRVTLRCSPRSGDLSVYWYQQSLDQGLQFLIQYYNGEERAKGNILERFSAQQFPDLHSELNLSSLELGDSALYFCASRDQGYGYTFGSGTRLTVV.